This TCR beta chain was observed in a study of CD8 T cells in Susac syndrome. Sequencing of TCR beta was performed on blood CD8+ and CD4+ T cells. TEMRA cells were FACS-enriched, and CD8+ and CD4+ T cells were isolated negatively. Overall study results and limits: The authors acknowledged that their TCR sequencing and HLA analysis involved a relatively small number of individuals.

Notes on this clonotype: Its matching antigen is unknown.

An amount of RNA that ranged from roughly 0.45 to 1 ug was reverse transcribed with random hexamers. TCR beta CDR3 was amplified by immunoSEQ multiplex PCR. This amplification extended across 54 Vbeta and 13 Jbeta segments. TCRdb redid the calling of the immunoSEQ multiplex PCR reads with MiXCR, one entry per CDR3 protein. The sample yields some 260,000 distinct CDR3 sequences, around 93% seen once. Germline V lookup: CDR1 DFQATT, CDR2 SNEGSKA (reference sequence). Trimming took off 0 bases at V and 1 base at J, with 6 bases between the two ends. CDR3 length: 14 amino acids. The chain employs TRBV20-1 and TRBJ2-2, with D perhaps TRBD2 (5 bases). This sequence originates from a human donor with multiple sclerosis. Sequencing was done on a sample of CD4+ T cells from PBMCs. CDR3 in DNA: TGCAGTGCTAGAGAACTAGGGAACACCGGGGAGCTGTTTTTT. It codes for CSARELGNTGELFF.